One and the same sample provided the 14 T cell receptor beta chains below, sequenced in a study of Ad26.COV2.S vaccination and SARS-CoV-2 variants. Treatment: approximately 18 received Ad26.COV2.S at low or high dose, single or two shots; 5 received placebo; per-sample allocation not given. It was on day 63 after the first vaccine or placebo injection that samples were taken. Clones were sequenced by immunoSEQ multiplex PCR, and TCRdb holds only the in-frame ones, with some missing. The sample includes under 400,000 clones, about nine tenths of them seen just once. The sample in question was peripheral blood, obtained in a trial of Ad26.COV2.S vaccine versus placebo. All receptors come from a person between 18 and 65 years old who received the Ad26.COV2.S COVID-19 vaccine or a placebo.

This clone was recorded only once. The CDR3 is CASSPRREGNTEAFF. CDR3 coding DNA: TGTGCCAGCTCACCACGGCGGGAGGGGAACACTGAAGCTTTCTTT. The J gene is TRBJ1-1, the V gene TRBV18; D is unclear. Germline assignment: CDR1 KGHSH and CDR2 LQKENI. Between the trimmed V and J ends, which lost 1 base and 1 base, there was a span of 10 bases. CDR3 length equals 15 residues.

The rearrangement links TRBV27 to TRBJ1-1; 10 nucleotides line up with TRBD1. Germline lookup yields CDR1 MNHEY and CDR2 SMNVEV (reference sequence). The CDR3 spans 17 residues. The V gene end was trimmed by 7 bases and the J gene end by 0 bases; junction bases not matched to a gene: 11. DNA for the CDR3: TGTGCCAGCACCTCCGGGAGGGGACAGGGGATGAACACTGAAGCTTTCTTT. Protein product: CASTSGRGQGMNTEAFF.

DNA of the CDR3: TGTGCCAGCAGCCCCCGTGGGGAACCTAATGAAAAACTGTTTTTT. Residues: CASSPRGEPNEKLFF. V gene TRBV3-1 (or the pseudogene TRBV3-2) combines with J gene TRBJ1-4; D uncertain. V was clipped by 4 bases and J by 3 bases, with 12 bases between them. Germline V gives CDR1 LGHDT, CDR2 YNNKEL (reference sequence). The CDR3 is made up of 15 amino acids.

The chain has TRBV6-2 or TRBV6-3 and TRBJ2-1; 14 bases align to TRBD2. Germline V gene lookup returns CDR1 MNHEY and CDR2 SVGEGT. The CDR3 is 16 residues long. J lost 8 bases, V lost 5 bases, and 8 bases had no gene match. Written as DNA, the CDR3 is TGTGCCAGCAGTCGTCGACTAGCGGGGGGGCTTGATGAGCAGTTCTTC. It encodes CASSRRLAGGLDEQFF.

The genes are TRBV6-5 and TRBJ1-3; possibly TRBD1 for D (5 bases). V lost 6 bases to trimming and J lost 2 bases, with 14 bases between them. The CDR3 consists of 15 residues. The germline gives CDR1 MNHEY, CDR2 SVGAGI. CDR3: CASSSWDGAGNTIYF. The DNA of the CDR3 is TGTGCCAGCAGCTCCTGGGACGGCGCTGGAAACACCATATATTTT.

The J gene is TRBJ2-2, the V gene TRBV15; weak D call: TRBD1 (5 bases). V was shortened by 5 bases and J by 7 bases, with 17 bases between the two germline ends. The CDR3 has 15 amino acids. Germline values: CDR1 LNHNV, CDR2 YYDKDF (reference sequence). CDR3 protein: CATSLETVAGGELFF. The CDR3 DNA reads TGTGCCACCAGCCTTGAGACAGTCGCCGGCGGGGAGCTGTTTTTT.

In this sample, this clone turned up once. The chain couples TRBV27 to TRBJ1-1, with TRBD1 identical over 7 bases. From germline, CDR1 is MNHEY and CDR2 SMNVEV (reference sequence). The CDR3 has 16 amino acids. Losses at the gene ends were 5 bases for V and 1 base for J; bases not matched to a gene: 10. CDR3: CASSKNFQGGNTEAFF. CDR3 in DNA: TGTGCCAGCAGTAAAAACTTCCAGGGGGGGAACACTGAAGCTTTCTTT.

This CDR3 is CASKKMASYGYTF. CDR3 bases: TGTGCCTCGAAAAAAATGGCCTCCTATGGCTACACCTTC. V usage is TRBV30 and J usage is TRBJ1-2; no clear D gene. Germline-derived CDR1 and CDR2 are GTSNPN and SVGIG (reference sequence). The CDR3 is 13 amino acids. Trimming took 7 bases from V and 4 from J, leaving 16 bases between them.

The rearrangement links TRBV7-6 to TRBJ2-1; the D call may be TRBD1 or TRBD2 (5 bases each). The ends were cut back, 1 base at V and 0 bases at J, with 28 bases in the middle. This CDR3 contains 22 residues. The V gene's germline CDR1 is SGHVS and CDR2 FNYEAQ. CDR3 in DNA: TGTGCCAGCAGCTTAGTATGGCTCGGTTTCGTTACGGGGCCTAGCTCCTACAATGAGCAGTTCTTC. The encoded protein is CASSLVWLGFVTGPSSYNEQFF.

This chain connects TRBV4-1 to TRBJ1-2; tentative D call: TRBD1 (5 bases). The CDR3 runs 14 residues. Trimming removed 0 bases from V and 7 bases from J, with 12 bases in between. CDR1 MGHRA and CDR2 YSYEKL come from the germline V gene. The CDR3 here is CASSQDWGGGGYTF. In DNA form, the CDR3 reads TGCGCCAGCAGCCAAGATTGGGGGGGTGGTGGCTACACCTTC.

The chain links TRBV5-5 to TRBJ1-3; D might be TRBD1 (6 bases). Germline assignment: CDR1 SGHKS and CDR2 YYEKEE (reference sequence). V lost 4 bases and J lost 2, with 13 bases in between. The CDR3 has 15 amino acids. The CDR3 sequence: CASSPRGGAGNTIYF. DNA for the CDR3: TGTGCCAGCAGCCCCCGAGGGGGTGCTGGAAACACCATATATTTT.

The genes are TRBV10-3 and TRBJ1-1, with TRBD1 matching over 11 bases. Germline CDR1 ENHRY, CDR2 SYGVKD. CDR3 size: 15 residues. Unmatched junction bases numbered 4, after V lost 4 bases and J lost 3 bases. The CDR3 loop reads CAISGPGQGDTEAFF. The CDR3 DNA reads TGTGCCATCAGTGGGCCGGGACAGGGGGACACTGAAGCTTTCTTT.

This clone was seen more than once but under ten times. The J gene is TRBJ1-2, the V gene TRBV5-1; unclear D gene. The CDR3 is 15 residues long. Deletions cut 4 bases from V and 4 bases from J, with 17 bases between. Germline lookup yields CDR1 SGHRS and CDR2 YFSETQ. The CDR3 here is CASSTNAYTGYGYTF. In nucleotides, the CDR3 is TGCGCCAGCAGCACCAACGCGTATACGGGCTATGGCTACACCTTC.

This clone appeared once. The chain joins TRBV6-5 to TRBJ1-1; D unclear. From germline, CDR1 is MNHEY and CDR2 SVGAGI. This CDR3 is built from 15 residues. Trimming removed 2 bases from V and 1 base from J, with 11 bases in between. The CDR3 here is CASSYLFDGNTEAFF. The CDR3, as DNA: TGTGCCAGCAGTTACCTTTTTGACGGGAACACTGAAGCTTTCTTT.